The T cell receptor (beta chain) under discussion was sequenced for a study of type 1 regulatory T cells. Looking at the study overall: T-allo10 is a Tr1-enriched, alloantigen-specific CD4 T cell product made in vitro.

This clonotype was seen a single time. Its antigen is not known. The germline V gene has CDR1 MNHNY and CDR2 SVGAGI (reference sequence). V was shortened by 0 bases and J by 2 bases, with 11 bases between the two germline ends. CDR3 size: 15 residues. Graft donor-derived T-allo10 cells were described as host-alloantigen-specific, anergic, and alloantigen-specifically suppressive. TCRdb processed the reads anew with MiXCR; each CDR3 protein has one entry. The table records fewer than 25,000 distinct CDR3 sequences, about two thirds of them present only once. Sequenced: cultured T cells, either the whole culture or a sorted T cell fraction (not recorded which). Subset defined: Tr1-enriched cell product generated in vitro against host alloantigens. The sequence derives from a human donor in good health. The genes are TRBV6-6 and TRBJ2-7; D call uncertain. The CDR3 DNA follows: TGTGCCAGCAGTTACTCGAACAGCTCTACCTACGAGCAGTACTTC. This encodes CASSYSNSSTYEQYF.